The 29 T cell receptor beta chains listed next were all sequenced from one sample in a study of identical twins. A single record per CDR3 protein comes from TCRdb applying MiXCR to the 5' RACE reads. The data contain 1.5 million or so distinct CDR3 sequences, under 35% of them singletons. Material for sequencing was cord blood. The receptor set was obtained from a newborn girl in good health.

This chain connects TRBV20-1 to TRBJ2-4, with D tentatively TRBD1 or TRBD2 (5 bases each). The DNA end is a closer match to TRBJ2-7, so the J assignment may be wrong. Germline V lookup: CDR1 DFQATT, CDR2 SNEGSKA (reference sequence). CDR3 length: 14 residues. The CDR3 spells CSALGTDLYCEQYF. CDR3 bases: TGCAGTGCCCTCGGGACGGACTTATACTGCGAGCAGTACTTC.

This chain joins TRBV20-1 and TRBJ2-3, with D possibly being TRBD2 (6 bases). The germline V gene encodes CDR1 DFQATT and CDR2 SNEGSKA (reference sequence). Trimming stripped 2 bases from V and 6 bases from J, with 21 bases between. This CDR3 has 16 residues. The CDR3 DNA reads as TGCAGTGCTAGACTCCTTTCGGGAGAGGGGCCGGATACGCAGTATTTT. This codes for CSARLLSGEGPDTQYF.

This clonotype showed up just a few times. V usage is TRBV4-1 and J usage is TRBJ2-1; 12 nucleotides align to TRBD2. Germline CDR1 MGHRA, CDR2 YSYEKL. The CDR3 extends over 17 amino acids. V was clipped by 4 bases and J by 0 bases; unmatched bases: 4. The CDR3 spells CASSPLAGGSSYNEQFF. The CDR3, as DNA: TGCGCCAGCAGCCCTCTAGCGGGGGGGAGCTCCTACAATGAGCAGTTCTTC.

This rearrangement joins TRBV3-1 to TRBJ2-1, with 9 bases identical to TRBD2. The CDR3 has 15 residues. After removal of 4 bases from V and 4 bases from J, the junction contained 5 bases not matched to a gene. CDR1 is LGHDT and CDR2 is YNNKEL in the germline V gene (reference sequence). This chain's CDR3 is CASSPKRGAYNEQFF. The CDR3, as DNA: TGTGCCAGCAGCCCAAAGCGGGGGGCATACAATGAGCAGTTCTTC.

Concerning this clonotype: One end of the junction does not line up with germline, which may come from a read error. The genes are TRBV5-1 and TRBJ2-3; tentatively, D is TRBD2 (6 bases). The germline gives CDR1 SGHRS, CDR2 YFSETQ. CDR3 length: 16 residues. The DNA for the CDR3 is TGCGTCAGCAGCTTGCCAGAGGGGACTAGCACAGATACGCAGTATTTT. Amino acids: CVSSLPEGTSTDTQYF. Complete variable domain (other parts from reference TRBV5-1 and TRBJ2-3): KAGVTQTPRYLIKTRGQQVTLSCSPISGHRSVSWYQQTPGQGLQFLFEYFSETQRNKGNFPGRFSGRQFSNSRSEMNVSTLELGDSALYLCVSSLPEGTSTDTQYFGPGTRLTVL.

V usage is TRBV12-5 and J usage is TRBJ1-2, with 8 bases lining up with TRBD1. The CDR3 length is 17 residues. CDR1 is LGHNT and CDR2 is FRNRAP in the germline V gene. Trimming took 0 bases from V and 2 from J; bases not matched to a gene: 8. Here the CDR3 reads CASGLVIRRTGNYGYTF. The CDR3, as DNA: TGTGCTAGTGGTTTGGTGATCCGCAGGACAGGGAACTATGGCTACACCTTC.

J is TRBJ2-1 and V is TRBV7-8; D is perhaps TRBD1 or TRBD2 (6 bases each). Trimming removed 1 base at V and 8 bases at J, with 12 bases between. CDR1 and CDR2 from the germline V gene are SGHVS and FQNEAQ. This CDR3 has 14 amino acids. Here the CDR3 reads CASSLEGGRHEQFF. CDR3 DNA sequence: TGTGCCAGCAGCTTAGAGGGGGGTCGGCATGAGCAGTTCTTC.

V is TRBV12-3 or TRBV12-4 and J is TRBJ1-5; D remains unclear. V was shortened by 5 bases and J by 3 bases, with 11 bases between the two germline ends. The CDR3 has 14 amino acids. CDR3 amino acids: CASSTDTTNQPQHF. CDR3 coding DNA: TGTGCCAGCAGTACTGACACTACCAATCAGCCCCAGCATTTT.

This clonotype turned up a few times. The chain couples TRBV6-1 to TRBJ2-3; 7 nucleotides line up with TRBD2. The CDR3 has 15 amino acids. In germline, CDR1 is MNHNS, CDR2 SASEGT. V lost 7 bases to trimming and J lost 0 bases; unmatched junction nucleotides: 7. The CDR3 DNA reads TGTGCCAGCACCGAGCGGGGACTTAGCACAGATACGCAGTATTTT. The encoded protein is CASTERGLSTDTQYF.

The chain employs TRBV24-1 and TRBJ2-3, with D perhaps assigned TRBD1 or TRBD2 (5 bases each). The CDR3 extends over 15 amino acids. Between the trimmed V and J ends, which lost 5 bases and 6 bases, there was a span of 17 bases. Per germline, CDR1 KGHDR and CDR2 SFDVKD. The CDR3 DNA reads as TGTGCCACCAGTGCCCTCGGGACCCGACGGGATACGCAGTATTTT. Amino acid sequence: CATSALGTRRDTQYF.

A note on this clonotype: A much larger clone lies a single base off, so this may be a read error. J is TRBJ1-2 and V is TRBV20-1, with TRBD1 as a possible D gene (5 bases). Germline assignment: CDR1 DFQATT and CDR2 SNEGSKA (reference sequence). CDR3 size: 16 residues. CDR3 coding DNA: TGCAGTGATAGAGATCCGGCAGGGACCTTTGGCTATGGCTACACCTTC. Its translation: CSDRDPAGTFGYGYTF.

This clonotype was seen a few times. The chain uses TRBV20-1 and TRBJ1-5, with TRBD1 identical over 7 bases. CDR1 is DFQATT and CDR2 is SNEGSKA in the germline V gene (reference sequence). The ends lost 4 bases at V and 3 bases at J; junction bases unmatched: 3. CDR3 length equals 13 residues. In nucleotides, the CDR3 is TGCAGTGCTACAACAGGGGTCAATCAGCCCCAGCATTTT. Protein sequence: CSATTGVNQPQHF.

This clonotype was counted between two and nine times. The V and J genes are TRBV7-2 and TRBJ2-1; TRBD2 matches 8 bases. V lost 5 bases and J lost 4; bases outside the gene matches: 10. The CDR3 runs to 16 residues. Germline CDR1 and CDR2: SGHTA and FQGNSA. The CDR3 reads CASSLWTSLMYNEQFF. The CDR3 bases are TGTGCCAGCAGCCTATGGACTAGCCTTATGTACAATGAGCAGTTCTTC.

This rearrangement joins TRBV20-1 to TRBJ2-3; 7 bases agree with TRBD1. V shed 1 base and J 1 base; nucleotides not matched to a gene: 5. Germline V CDR1 and CDR2: DFQATT, SNEGSKA (reference sequence). This CDR3 has 15 residues. This CDR3 reads CSARVLTGGTDTQYF. The CDR3, as DNA: TGCAGTGCTAGAGTCCTCACAGGGGGCACAGATACGCAGTATTTT.

This clonotype came up many times. The chain combines TRBV12-3 or TRBV12-4 with TRBJ1-2; a weak D match, TRBD1 (5 bases). The length of the CDR3 is 13 residues. The V end was cut by 7 bases, the J end by 4 bases, with 13 bases between. CDR3 protein: CASTQGQIYGYTF. CDR3 sequence (DNA): TGTGCCAGCACTCAGGGTCAGATCTATGGCTACACCTTC.

CDR3 protein: CASSLSRGAIQYF. The CDR3 coding sequence is TGTGCCAGCAGTTTATCCAGGGGGGCCATTCAGTACTTC. The chain carries TRBV27 and TRBJ2-4; tentative D call: TRBD1 (7 bases). Between the trimmed V and J ends, which lost 0 bases and 9 bases, there was a span of 9 bases. Per germline, CDR1 MNHEY and CDR2 SMNVEV (reference sequence). The CDR3 is made up of 13 amino acids.

The chain employs TRBV7-2 and TRBJ2-1, with 13 bases that match TRBD2. Germline CDR1 is SGHTA and CDR2 is FQGNSA. CDR3 size: 16 residues. V lost 4 bases, J lost 8 bases, and 8 bases stayed unmatched. The CDR3 region is CASSYSTSGGAYEQFF. As DNA, the CDR3 is TGTGCCAGCAGCTATTCAACTAGCGGGGGGGCATATGAGCAGTTCTTC.

V usage is TRBV3-1 and J usage is TRBJ1-1; D gene ambiguous. Trimming removed 1 base from V and 9 bases from J, with 12 bases in between. The CDR3 is 13 residues long. Germline V CDR1 and CDR2: LGHDT, YNNKEL (reference sequence). Written as DNA, the CDR3 is TGTGCCAGCAGCCAAGCTGTGACTGGTCAAGCTTTCTTT. Its protein product is CASSQAVTGQAFF.

The V call is TRBV6-1, the J call TRBJ1-2; 9 bases map to TRBD1. The CDR3 has 14 amino acids. Trimming at V came to 5 bases and at J to 7 bases, leaving 8 bases not matched to a gene. Germline values: CDR1 MNHNS, CDR2 SASEGT. The CDR3 DNA is TGTGCCAGCAGTCCGGACAGGGGACAAGGTGGCTACACCTTC. Encoded protein: CASSPDRGQGGYTF.

This clonotype was counted between two and nine times. The J gene is TRBJ1-2, the V gene TRBV12-3 or TRBV12-4; possibly TRBD1 for D (6 bases). The CDR3 sequence is 12 residues long. V was cut by 6 bases and J by 6 bases, with 11 bases left in between. Written as DNA, the CDR3 is TGTGCCAGCAGATCCTCAGGGGATGGCTACACCTTC. Encoded protein: CASRSSGDGYTF.

The chain has TRBV7-9 and TRBJ2-1; D is perhaps TRBD1 (5 bases). The V gene's germline CDR1 is SEHNR and CDR2 FQNEAQ (reference sequence). This CDR3 is built from 14 residues. The V end lost 2 bases, the J end lost 6 bases, and 11 bases lay between the germline ends. The DNA of the CDR3 is TGTGCCAGCAGCTTAAGAGGCAGGGTCAATGAGCAGTTCTTC. The encoded protein is CASSLRGRVNEQFF.

Concerning this clonotype: A much larger clone lies one base from this, so it may be a read error. The chain uses TRBV11-2 and TRBJ2-7; no firm D call. CDR3 length: 14 amino acids. V was trimmed by 8 bases and J by 2 bases, leaving 16 bases between them. Germline V gives CDR1 SGHAT, CDR2 FQNNGV. The CDR3, as DNA: TGTGCCAGCGGCCCCAAAATCCAACCCTACGAGCAGTACTTC. It yields the protein CASGPKIQPYEQYF.

In this sample, this clonotype turned up a few times. J is TRBJ2-3 and V is TRBV6-5, with TRBD1 matching 7 bases. The CDR3 is 15 amino acids. CDR1 is MNHEY and CDR2 is SVGAGI in the germline V gene. V was pared by 6 bases and J by 4 bases, with 10 bases of the junction left unmatched. As DNA, the CDR3 is TGTGCCAGCAGCGACCGGGACAGAGGCCCAGATACGCAGTATTTT. Amino acids: CASSDRDRGPDTQYF.

In its sample, this clonotype was seen a few times. This chain uses TRBV20-1 with TRBJ1-1; D uncertain. V lost 6 bases and J lost 1, with 9 bases in between. The CDR3 runs to 12 residues. In germline, CDR1 is DFQATT, CDR2 SNEGSKA (reference sequence). This CDR3 reads CSAPIPNTEAFF. The CDR3 DNA follows: TGCAGTGCCCCTATCCCGAACACTGAAGCTTTCTTT.

In DNA form, the CDR3 reads TGCGCCAGCAGCCAAGTTCGACAGGCTACCACTGAAGCTTTCTTT. Protein sequence: CASSQVRQATTEAFF. The V and J genes are TRBV4-1 and TRBJ1-1; a weak D match, TRBD1 (6 bases). The ends were cut back, 1 base at V and 4 bases at J, with 13 bases in the middle. This CDR3 spans 15 amino acids. Germline V gene data show CDR1 as MGHRA and CDR2 as YSYEKL.

V and J are TRBV20-1 and TRBJ1-6; no reliable D call. This CDR3 is 13 amino acids long. Trimming stripped 6 bases from V and 7 bases from J, with 13 bases between. From germline, CDR1 is DFQATT and CDR2 SNEGSKA (reference sequence). The CDR3 region is CSALTPANSPLHF. The DNA for the CDR3 is TGCAGTGCCCTAACCCCTGCGAATTCACCCCTCCACTTT.

The chain carries TRBV7-9 and TRBJ1-1; maybe TRBD1 (6 bases). The CDR3 is 17 amino acids. Per the germline V gene, CDR1 is SEHNR and CDR2 is FQNEAQ (reference sequence). V was pared by 3 bases and J by 3 bases, with 20 bases between. CDR3 nucleotide sequence: TGTGCCAGCAGCTTGGGTACAGGGCCACTTGGGGACACTGAAGCTTTCTTT. As protein: CASSLGTGPLGDTEAFF.

The rearrangement uses TRBV5-1 and TRBJ1-1, with 7 bases that match TRBD1. Germline V CDR1 and CDR2: SGHRS, YFSETQ. V gave up 6 bases and J gave up 1 base; unmatched junction bases: 6. The CDR3 spans 14 residues. In nucleotides, the CDR3 is TGCGCCAGCACAACGACAGGGAGGAACACTGAAGCTTTCTTT. Translation gives CASTTTGRNTEAFF.

V gene TRBV29-1 combines with J gene TRBJ1-2; 7 bases map to TRBD1. Germline V gene lookup returns CDR1 SQVTM and CDR2 ANQGSEA. There are 14 residues in the CDR3. J was trimmed by 2 bases and V by 3 bases; bases with no gene match: 6. CDR3 coding DNA: TGCAGCGTTGATAGGGACAGACGAAACTATGGCTACACCTTC. Translation: CSVDRDRRNYGYTF.